This T cell receptor (beta chain) is from a study of T cell repertoires in cytomegalovirus infection. Turning to the study itself: The public TCR beta signatures pointed to both CMV infection and matching HLA type.

The study, taken as a whole, reports: Carriers of CMV plus the relevant HLA were identified by cumulative public TCR beta family frequency.

One entry per CDR3 protein results from TCRdb running MiXCR on the reads. The data contain roughly 150,000 distinct CDR3 sequences, 23% of them singletons. Trimming cost V 6 bases and J 6 bases, with 18 bases left between them. The CDR3 has 15 amino acids. Germline-derived CDR1 and CDR2 are MNHEY and SMNVEV (reference sequence). In its sample, this clonotype was seen a few times. Its specificity is not known. This sequence was found in a human donor in good health (CMV status not recorded). Some clones in this sample may be carry-over from other donors' samples. The sample taken for sequencing was PBMCs. The chain has TRBV27 and TRBJ2-1; no clear D. The CDR3 here is CASSPDQVWGNEQFF. Written as DNA, the CDR3 is TGTGCCAGCAGCCCCGATCAGGTCTGGGGCAATGAGCAGTTCTTC.